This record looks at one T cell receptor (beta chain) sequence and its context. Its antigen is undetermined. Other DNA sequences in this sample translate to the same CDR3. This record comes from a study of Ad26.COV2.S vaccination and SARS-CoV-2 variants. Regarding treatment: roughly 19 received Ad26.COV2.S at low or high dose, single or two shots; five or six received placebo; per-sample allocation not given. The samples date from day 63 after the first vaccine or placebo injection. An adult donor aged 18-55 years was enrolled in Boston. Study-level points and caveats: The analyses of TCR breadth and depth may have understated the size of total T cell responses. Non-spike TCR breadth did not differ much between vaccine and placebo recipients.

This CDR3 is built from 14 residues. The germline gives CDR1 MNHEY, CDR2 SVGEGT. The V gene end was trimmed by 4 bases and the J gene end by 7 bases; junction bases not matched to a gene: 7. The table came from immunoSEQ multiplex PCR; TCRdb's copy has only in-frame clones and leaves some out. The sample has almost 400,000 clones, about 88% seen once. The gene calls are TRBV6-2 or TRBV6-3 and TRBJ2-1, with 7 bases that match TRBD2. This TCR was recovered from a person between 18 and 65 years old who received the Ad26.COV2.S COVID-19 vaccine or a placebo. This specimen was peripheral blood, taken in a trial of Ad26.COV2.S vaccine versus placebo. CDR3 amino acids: CASSWGTSANEQFF. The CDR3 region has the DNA TGTGCCAGCAGTTGGGGAACTAGCGCTAATGAGCAGTTCTTC.